The entry below gives a single TCR beta chain sequence along with its context. Its matching antigen is unknown. From germline, CDR1 is MDHEN and CDR2 SYDVKM. CDR3 length equals 15 residues. V was cut by 3 bases and J by 2 bases, with 12 bases left in between. Per sample, no less than 5.5 micrograms of total RNA were extracted. A second PCR of roughly 7 to 11 cycles used a sample-barcoded 5' primer and a J-beta primer mix. TCRdb passed the 5' RACE reads through MiXCR, listing each CDR3 protein once. The top ten hold 2.1% of the sample, which has about 2 million distinct CDR3 sequences, approximately 50% seen once. This record comes from a study of blood T cells in healthy people across ages. The study, taken as a whole, reports: Age showed a roughly linear inverse relationship with TCR beta diversity per million T cells. A strong correlation was found between TCR beta diversity and the percentage of naive T cells.

This clonotype was obtained from a woman between 40 and 55 years old in good health. The specimen sequenced was blood. The chain has TRBV28 and TRBJ2-3; D is undetermined. CDR3 amino acids: CASSFGNLNTDTQYF. Written as DNA, the CDR3 is TGTGCCAGCAGTTTTGGTAACCTTAACACAGATACGCAGTATTTT.